What follows are 2 T cell receptor beta chains derived from one specimen sequenced in a study of cytomegalovirus exposure and HLA in healthy donors. The PCR employed 60 Vbeta primers together with 13 Jbeta primers. The repertoire was sequenced with immunoSEQ multiplex PCR; TCRdb's copy has only in-frame clones and lacks some. The sample contains about 82,000 clones, less than 80% of which appear only once. The specimen was PBMCs. These receptors came from a human donor in good health.

This sequence joins TRBV11-2 and TRBJ1-6, with D tentatively TRBD1 (6 bases). V lost 7 bases and J lost 0, with 16 bases in between. This CDR3 has 17 residues. Looked up from germline, CDR1 is SGHAT and CDR2 is FQNNGV. The CDR3 loop reads CASNLGGANSYNSPLHF. The CDR3 DNA is TGTGCCAGCAACCTTGGGGGGGCAAACTCCTATAATTCACCCCTCCACTTT.

The rearrangement links TRBV5-1 to TRBJ2-2, with 9 bases aligning to TRBD2. Losses at the gene ends were 2 bases for V and 3 bases for J; bases not matched to a gene: 2. The CDR3 sequence is 15 residues long. CDR1 and CDR2 (germline): SGHRS, YFSETQ. CDR3 sequence: CASSFSGGDTGELFF. The CDR3 DNA reads as TGCGCCAGCAGCTTTAGCGGGGGAGACACCGGGGAGCTGTTTTTT.